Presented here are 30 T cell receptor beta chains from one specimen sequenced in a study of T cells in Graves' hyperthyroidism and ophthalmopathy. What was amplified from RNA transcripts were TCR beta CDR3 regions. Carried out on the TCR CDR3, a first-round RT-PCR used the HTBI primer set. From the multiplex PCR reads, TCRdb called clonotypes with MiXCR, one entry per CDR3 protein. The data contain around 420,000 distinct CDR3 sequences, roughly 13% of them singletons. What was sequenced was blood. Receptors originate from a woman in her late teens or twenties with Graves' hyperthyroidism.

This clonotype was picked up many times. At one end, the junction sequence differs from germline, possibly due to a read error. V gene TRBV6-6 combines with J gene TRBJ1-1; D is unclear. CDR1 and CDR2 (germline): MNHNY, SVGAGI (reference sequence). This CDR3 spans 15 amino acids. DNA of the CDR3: TGTGCAAGCAGTTACTCGCCAGCAAAGAACACTGAAGCTTTCTTT. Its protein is CASSYSPAKNTEAFF.

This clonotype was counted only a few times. For the CDR3, the DNA is TGTGCCAGCAGCTTACAAGCGGGAGTGTCCTACGAGCAGTACTTC. It translates to CASSLQAGVSYEQYF. The chain combines TRBV7-3 with TRBJ2-7; 8 nucleotides agree with TRBD2. Losses at the gene ends were 2 bases for V and 1 base for J; bases not matched to a gene: 4. Germline CDR1 reads SGHTA; CDR2 reads FQGTGA. This CDR3 is built from 15 residues.

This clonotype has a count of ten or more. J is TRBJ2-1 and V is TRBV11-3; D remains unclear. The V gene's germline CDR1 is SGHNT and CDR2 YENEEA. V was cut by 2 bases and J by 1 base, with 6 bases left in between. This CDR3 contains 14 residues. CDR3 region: CASSLFGSYNEQFF. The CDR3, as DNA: TGTGCCAGCAGCTTATTTGGGTCCTACAATGAGCAGTTCTTC. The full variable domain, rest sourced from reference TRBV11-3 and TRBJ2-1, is EAGVVQSPRYKIIEKKQPVAFWCNPISGHNTLYWYLQNLGQGPELLIRYENEEAVDDSQLPKDRFSAERLKGVDSTLKIQPAELGDSAVYLCASSLFGSYNEQFFGPGTRLTVL.

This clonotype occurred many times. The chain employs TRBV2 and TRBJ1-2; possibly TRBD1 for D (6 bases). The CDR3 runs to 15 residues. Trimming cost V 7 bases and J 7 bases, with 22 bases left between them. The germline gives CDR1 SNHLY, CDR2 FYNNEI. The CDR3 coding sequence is TGTGCCAGCACCCCGGGGGCTGCCCCGGCCGGTGGCTACACCTTC. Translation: CASTPGAAPAGGYTF.

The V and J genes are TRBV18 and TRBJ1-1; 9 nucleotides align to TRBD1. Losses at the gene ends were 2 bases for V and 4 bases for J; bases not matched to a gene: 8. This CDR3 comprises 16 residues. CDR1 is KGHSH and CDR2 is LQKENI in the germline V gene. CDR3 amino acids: CASSPAGQGVITEAFF. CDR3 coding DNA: TGTGCCAGCTCACCAGCGGGACAGGGAGTTATCACTGAAGCTTTCTTT.

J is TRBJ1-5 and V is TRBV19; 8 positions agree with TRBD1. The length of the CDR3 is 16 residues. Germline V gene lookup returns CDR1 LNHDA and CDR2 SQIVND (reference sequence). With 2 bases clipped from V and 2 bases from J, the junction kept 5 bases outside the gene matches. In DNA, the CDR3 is TGTGCCAGTAGTATACGACAGGGGCAAGGCAATCAGCCCCAGCATTTT. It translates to CASSIRQGQGNQPQHF. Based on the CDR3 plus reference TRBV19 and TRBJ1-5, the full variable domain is DGGITQSPKYLFRKEGQNVTLSCEQNLNHDAMYWYRQDPGQGLRLIYYSQIVNDFQKGDIAEGYSVSREKKESFPLTVTSAQKNPTAFYLCASSIRQGQGNQPQHFGDGTRLSIL.

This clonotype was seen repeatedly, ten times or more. The CDR3 reads CASSLLGGETQYF. The DNA of the CDR3 is TGTGCCAGCAGCCTCTTGGGGGGAGAGACCCAGTACTTC. This chain joins TRBV12-3 or TRBV12-4 and TRBJ2-5, with D possibly TRBD2 on 6 matching bases. V lost 6 bases to trimming and J lost 4 bases, with 12 bases between them. The CDR3 extends over 13 amino acids.

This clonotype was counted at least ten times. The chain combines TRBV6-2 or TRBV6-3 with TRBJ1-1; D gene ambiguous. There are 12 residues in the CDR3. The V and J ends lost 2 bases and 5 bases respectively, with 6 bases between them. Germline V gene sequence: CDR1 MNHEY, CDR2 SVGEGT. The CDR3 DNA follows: TGTGCCAGCAGTTACGGGGTTACTGAAGCTTTCTTT. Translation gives CASSYGVTEAFF.

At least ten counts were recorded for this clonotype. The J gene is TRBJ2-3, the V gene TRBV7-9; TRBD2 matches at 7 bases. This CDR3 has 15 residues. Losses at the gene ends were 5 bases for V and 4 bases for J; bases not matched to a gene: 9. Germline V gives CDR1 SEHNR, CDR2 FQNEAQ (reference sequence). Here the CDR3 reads CASSARLRGSDTQYF. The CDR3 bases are TGTGCCAGCAGCGCCCGACTGCGGGGGTCAGATACGCAGTATTTT.

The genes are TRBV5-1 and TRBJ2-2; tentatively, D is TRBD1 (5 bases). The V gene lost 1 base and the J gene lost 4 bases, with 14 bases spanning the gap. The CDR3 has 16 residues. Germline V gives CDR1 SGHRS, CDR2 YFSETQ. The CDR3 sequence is CASSLTVQGATGELFF. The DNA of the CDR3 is TGCGCCAGCAGCTTGACTGTCCAAGGGGCCACCGGGGAGCTGTTTTTT.

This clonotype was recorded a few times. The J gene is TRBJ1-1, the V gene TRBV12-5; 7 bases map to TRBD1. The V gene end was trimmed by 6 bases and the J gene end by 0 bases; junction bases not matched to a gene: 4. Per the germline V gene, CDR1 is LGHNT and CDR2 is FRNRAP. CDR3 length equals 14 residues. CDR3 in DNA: TGTGCTAGTGGGCCGACAGGGTTGAACACTGAAGCTTTCTTT. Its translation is CASGPTGLNTEAFF.

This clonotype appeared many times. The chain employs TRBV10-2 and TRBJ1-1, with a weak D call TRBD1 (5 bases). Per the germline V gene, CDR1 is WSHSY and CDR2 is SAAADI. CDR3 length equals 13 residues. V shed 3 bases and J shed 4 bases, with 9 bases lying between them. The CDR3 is CASSEGEVTEAFF. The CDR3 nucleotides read TGCGCCAGCAGTGAAGGGGAAGTCACTGAAGCTTTCTTT.

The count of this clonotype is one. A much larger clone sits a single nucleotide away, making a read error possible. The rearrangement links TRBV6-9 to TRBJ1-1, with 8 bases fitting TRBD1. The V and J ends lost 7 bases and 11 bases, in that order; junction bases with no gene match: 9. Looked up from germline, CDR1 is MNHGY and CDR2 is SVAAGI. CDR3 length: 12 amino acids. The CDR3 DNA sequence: TGTGCCAGCAATTCCAATACAGGGGGGGCTTTCTTT. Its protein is CASNSNTGGAFF.

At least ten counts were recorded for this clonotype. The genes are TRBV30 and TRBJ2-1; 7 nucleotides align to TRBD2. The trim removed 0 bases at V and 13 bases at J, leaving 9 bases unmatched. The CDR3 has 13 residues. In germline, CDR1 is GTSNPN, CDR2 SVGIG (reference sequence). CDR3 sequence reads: CAWSVTSARQQFF. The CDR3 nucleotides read TGTGCCTGGAGTGTCACTAGCGCACGTCAACAGTTCTTC. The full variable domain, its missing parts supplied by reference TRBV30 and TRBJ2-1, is SQTIHQWPATLVQPVGSPLSLECTVEGTSNPNLYWYRQAAGRGLQLLFYSVGIGQISSEVPQNLSASRPQDRQFILSSKKLLLSDSGFYLCAWSVTSARQQFFGPGTRLTVL.

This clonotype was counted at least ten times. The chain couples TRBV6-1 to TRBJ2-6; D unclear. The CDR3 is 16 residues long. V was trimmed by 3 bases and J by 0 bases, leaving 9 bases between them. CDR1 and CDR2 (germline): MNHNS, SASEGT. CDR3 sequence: CASSENHSSGANVLTF. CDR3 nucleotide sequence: TGTGCCAGCAGTGAGAACCACAGCTCTGGGGCCAACGTCCTGACTTTC.

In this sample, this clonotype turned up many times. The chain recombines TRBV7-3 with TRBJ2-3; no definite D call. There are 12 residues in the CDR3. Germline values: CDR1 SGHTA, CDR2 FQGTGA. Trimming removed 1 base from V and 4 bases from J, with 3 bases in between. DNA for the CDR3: TGTGCCAGCAGCTTAAGCGCAGATACGCAGTATTTT. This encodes CASSLSADTQYF.

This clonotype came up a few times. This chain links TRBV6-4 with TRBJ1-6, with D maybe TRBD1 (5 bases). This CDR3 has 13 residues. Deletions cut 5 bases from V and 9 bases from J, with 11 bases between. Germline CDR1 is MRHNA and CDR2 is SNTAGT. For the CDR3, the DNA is TGTGCCAGCAGTCAGGAGCAGGGTTCACCCCTCCACTTT. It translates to CASSQEQGSPLHF.

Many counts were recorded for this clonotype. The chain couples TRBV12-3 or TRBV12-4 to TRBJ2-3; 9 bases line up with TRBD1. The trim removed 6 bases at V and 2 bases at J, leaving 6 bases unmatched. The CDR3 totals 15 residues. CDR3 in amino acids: CASSPTGGTTDTQYF. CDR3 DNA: TGTGCCAGCAGCCCGACAGGGGGAACCACAGATACGCAGTATTTT.

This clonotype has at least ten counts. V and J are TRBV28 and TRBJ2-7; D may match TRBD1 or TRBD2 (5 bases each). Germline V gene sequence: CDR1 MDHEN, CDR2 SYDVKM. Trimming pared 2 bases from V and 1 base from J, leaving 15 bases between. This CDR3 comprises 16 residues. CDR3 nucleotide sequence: TGTGCCAGCAGTTTAGCGGTAGGGACGGGGTCCTACGAGCAGTACTTC. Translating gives CASSLAVGTGSYEQYF.

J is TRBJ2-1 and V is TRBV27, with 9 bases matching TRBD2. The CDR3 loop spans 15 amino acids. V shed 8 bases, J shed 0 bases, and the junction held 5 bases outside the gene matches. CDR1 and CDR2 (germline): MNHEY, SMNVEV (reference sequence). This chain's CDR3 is CASGSSGDSYNEQFF. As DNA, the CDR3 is TGTGCCAGCGGCTCTAGCGGGGACTCCTACAATGAGCAGTTCTTC.

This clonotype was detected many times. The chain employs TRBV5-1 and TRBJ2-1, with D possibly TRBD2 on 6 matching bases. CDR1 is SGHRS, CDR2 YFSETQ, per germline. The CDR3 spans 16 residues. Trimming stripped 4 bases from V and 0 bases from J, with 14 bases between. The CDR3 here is CASSQRVPNSYNEQFF. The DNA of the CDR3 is TGCGCCAGCAGCCAGCGGGTACCAAACTCCTACAATGAGCAGTTCTTC.

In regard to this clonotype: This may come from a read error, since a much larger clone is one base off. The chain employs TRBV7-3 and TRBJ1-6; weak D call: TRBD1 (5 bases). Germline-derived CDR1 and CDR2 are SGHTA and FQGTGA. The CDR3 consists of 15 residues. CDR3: CAGSLDGARNSPLHF. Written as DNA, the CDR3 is TGTGCCGGCAGCTTAGACGGGGCACGGAATTCACCCCTCCACTTT.

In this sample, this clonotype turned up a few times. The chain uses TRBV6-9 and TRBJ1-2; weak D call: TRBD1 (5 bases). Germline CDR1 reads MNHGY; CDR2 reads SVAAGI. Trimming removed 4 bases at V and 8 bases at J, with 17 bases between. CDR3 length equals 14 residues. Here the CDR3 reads CASSSPRAGWGYTF. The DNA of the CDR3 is TGTGCCAGCAGTTCCCCCCGGGCAGGGTGGGGCTACACCTTC.

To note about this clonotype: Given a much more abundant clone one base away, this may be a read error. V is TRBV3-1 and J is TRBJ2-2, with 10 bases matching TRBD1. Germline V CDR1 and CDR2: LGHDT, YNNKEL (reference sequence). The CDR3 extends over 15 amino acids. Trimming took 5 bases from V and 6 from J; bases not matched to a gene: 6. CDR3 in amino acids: CASSFRDRGPGELFF. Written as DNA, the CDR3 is TGTGCCAGCAGCTTCCGGGACAGGGGCCCCGGGGAGCTGTTTTTT.

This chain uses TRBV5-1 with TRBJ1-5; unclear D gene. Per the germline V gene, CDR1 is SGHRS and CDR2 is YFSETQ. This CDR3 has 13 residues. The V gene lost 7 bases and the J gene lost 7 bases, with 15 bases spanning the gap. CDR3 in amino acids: CASGSTVGQPQHF. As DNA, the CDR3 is TGCGCCAGCGGCAGCACGGTGGGACAGCCCCAGCATTTT.

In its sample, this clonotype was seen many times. CDR3 region: CASKSSGRYNEQFF. In DNA form, the CDR3 reads TGTGCCAGCAAAAGTAGCGGGAGGTATAATGAGCAGTTCTTC. V is TRBV28 and J is TRBJ2-1; 10 bases are a match to TRBD2. The CDR3 runs 14 residues. The V gene's germline CDR1 is MDHEN and CDR2 SYDVKM. The V gene end was trimmed by 7 bases and the J gene end by 7 bases; junction bases not matched to a gene: 7.

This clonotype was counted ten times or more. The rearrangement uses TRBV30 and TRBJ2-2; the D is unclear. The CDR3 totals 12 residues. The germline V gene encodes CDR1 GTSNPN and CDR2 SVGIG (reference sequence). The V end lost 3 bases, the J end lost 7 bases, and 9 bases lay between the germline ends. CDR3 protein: CAWRKEIGELFF. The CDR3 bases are TGTGCCTGGAGAAAGGAGATCGGGGAGCTGTTTTTT.

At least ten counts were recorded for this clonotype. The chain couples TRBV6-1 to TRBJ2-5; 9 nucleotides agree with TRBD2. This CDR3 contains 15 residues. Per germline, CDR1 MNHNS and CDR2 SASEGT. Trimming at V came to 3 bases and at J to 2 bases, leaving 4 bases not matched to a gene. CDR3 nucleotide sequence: TGTGCCAGCAGTGAGTCCCTAGCGGGGCAAGAGACCCAGTACTTC. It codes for CASSESLAGQETQYF.

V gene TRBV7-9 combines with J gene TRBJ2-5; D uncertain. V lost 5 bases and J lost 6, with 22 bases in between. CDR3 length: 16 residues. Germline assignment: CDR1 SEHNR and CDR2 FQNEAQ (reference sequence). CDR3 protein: CASSLPLGAFLKTQYF. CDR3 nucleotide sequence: TGTGCCAGCAGCCTCCCTCTCGGTGCGTTCTTGAAGACCCAGTACTTC.

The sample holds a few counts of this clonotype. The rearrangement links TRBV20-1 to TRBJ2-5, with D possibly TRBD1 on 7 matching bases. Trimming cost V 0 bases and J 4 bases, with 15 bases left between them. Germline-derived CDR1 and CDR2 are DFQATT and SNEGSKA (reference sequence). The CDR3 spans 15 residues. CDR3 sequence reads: CSARDSGTAGETQYF. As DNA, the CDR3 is TGCAGTGCTAGAGATTCGGGGACAGCGGGAGAGACCCAGTACTTC.